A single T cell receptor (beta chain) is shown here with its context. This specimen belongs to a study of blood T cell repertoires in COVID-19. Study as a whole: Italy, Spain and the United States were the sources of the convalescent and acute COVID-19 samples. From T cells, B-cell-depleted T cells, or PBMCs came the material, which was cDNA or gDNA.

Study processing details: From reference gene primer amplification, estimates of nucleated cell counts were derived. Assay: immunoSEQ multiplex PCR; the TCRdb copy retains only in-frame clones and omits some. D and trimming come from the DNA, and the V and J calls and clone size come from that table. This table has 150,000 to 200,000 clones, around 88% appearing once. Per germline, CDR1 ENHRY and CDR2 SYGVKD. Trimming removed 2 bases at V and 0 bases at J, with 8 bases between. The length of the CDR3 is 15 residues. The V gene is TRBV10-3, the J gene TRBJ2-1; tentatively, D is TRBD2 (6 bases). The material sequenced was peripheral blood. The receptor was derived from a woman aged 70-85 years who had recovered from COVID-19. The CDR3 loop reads CAISEREHSYNEQFF. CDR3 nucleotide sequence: TGTGCCATCAGTGAGCGGGAGCACTCCTACAATGAGCAGTTCTTC.